The T cell receptor beta chain under discussion was sequenced for a study of blood T cell repertoires in COVID-19. Looking at the study overall: PBMCs, B-cell-depleted T cells, or T cells were the source of the cDNA or gDNA that made up the material.

Germline V CDR1 and CDR2: SGHVS, FQNEAQ. The CDR3 consists of 14 residues. The V end was cut by 5 bases, the J end by 1 base, with 11 bases between. Participant reports of clinical history set cohort assignment. Two negative PCRs, clearance, or symptom resolution were required of recovered Cohort 3 donors. The table lists this clone with a few counts. The protocol was immunoSEQ multiplex PCR, while the TCRdb copy is restricted to in-frame clones and leaves out a portion. The data show about 310,000 clones, 80% to 90% seen once. The chain links TRBV7-8 to TRBJ1-1; no reliable D call. The sequencing input was PBMCs or T cells enriched from blood (not recorded which). This TCR was sampled from a man in his thirties or forties who had recovered from COVID-19. The CDR3 sequence is CASSLMGANTEAFF. The CDR3 DNA follows: TGTGCCAGCAGCCTGATGGGAGCGAACACTGAAGCTTTCTTT.